The rows below give T cell receptor beta chains drawn from one sample of a study of T cell changes during pregnancy in multiple sclerosis. Method: immunoSEQ multiplex PCR; TCRdb's copy keeps in-frame clones and lacks some. The sample has about 88,000 clones, under 95% seen once. The specimen comprised peripheral blood, sampled in the first trimester of pregnancy. The receptors come from a female donor with multiple sclerosis, enrolled in a pregnancy study. The CDR3 runs from the conserved cysteine through the conserved F or W. The order of the fields is clone size, J gene, D gene, V gene, CDR3 DNA, CDR3 protein. A D gene is named only where the DNA matches it firmly. Size is stated for part of the rows, as once, few or many counts, or as a class when the clone is expanded.

NA | TRBJ1-2 | TRBD1 | TRBV4-2 | TGTGCCAGCAGCCATACGACAGGGCTTAACTATGGCTACACCTTC | CASSHTTGLNYGYTF
NA | TRBJ2-2 | NA | TRBV18 | TGTGCCAGCTCACCACTGTTCCCGACAGAGAACACCGGGGAGCTGTTTTTT | CASSPLFPTENTGELFF
once | TRBJ1-2 | TRBD1 | TRBV15 | TGTGCCACCAGCAGAGATACCAGTGGGACAGGGGATGGCTACACCTTC | CATSRDTSGTGDGYTF
NA | TRBJ2-2 | NA | TRBV7-6 | TGTGCCAGCAGCGAGAGCCGACAGGCCGGGGAGCTGTTTTTT | CASSESRQAGELFF
NA | TRBJ2-3 | TRBD2 | TRBV5-1 | TGCGCCAGCAATTACGCTAGCGGGAGAGGAACAGATACGCAGTATTTT | CASNYASGRGTDTQYF
NA | TRBJ1-5 | TRBD1 | TRBV2 | TGTGCCAGCAGAGGGACAGGCCCCGAGGGCAATCAGCCCCAGCATTTT | CASRGTGPEGNQPQHF
NA | TRBJ2-7 | NA | TRBV15 | TGTGCCACCAGCAGAGATAGGGGGGGCCTCTACGAGCAGTACTTC | CATSRDRGGLYEQYF
NA | TRBJ1-2 | TRBD1 | TRBV29-1 | TGCAGCGGTGGACAGGACCTAAACTATGGCTACACCTTC | CSGGQDLNYGYTF
NA | TRBJ2-3 | NA | TRBV5-6 | TGTGCCAGCAGCTTGTCCCCCACGGGTACGCAGTATTTT | CASSLSPTGTQYF
NA | TRBJ1-4 | NA | TRBV6-6 | TGTGCCAGCAGTTACTCTCTGGTCGACAGTGAAAAACTGTTTTTT | CASSYSLVDSEKLFF
few | TRBJ1-4 | NA | TRBV30 | TGTGCCTGGAGGTCAGTGACAGAAAAACTGTTTTTT | CAWRSVTEKLFF
NA | TRBJ2-7 | NA | TRBV4-1 | TGCGCCAGCAGCCAATTTCTCTCACAGGTTAGCTCCTACGAGCAGTACTTC | CASSQFLSQVSSYEQYF
NA | TRBJ2-3 | NA | TRBV27 | TGTGCCAGCAGTTACGGACAGATGCGGGATACGCAGTATTTT | CASSYGQMRDTQYF
NA | TRBJ2-1 | TRBD2 | TRBV2 | TGTGCCAGCAGTTTTTTCCCCACAGCGGGAGTATCCAATGAGCAGTTCTTC | CASSFFPTAGVSNEQFF